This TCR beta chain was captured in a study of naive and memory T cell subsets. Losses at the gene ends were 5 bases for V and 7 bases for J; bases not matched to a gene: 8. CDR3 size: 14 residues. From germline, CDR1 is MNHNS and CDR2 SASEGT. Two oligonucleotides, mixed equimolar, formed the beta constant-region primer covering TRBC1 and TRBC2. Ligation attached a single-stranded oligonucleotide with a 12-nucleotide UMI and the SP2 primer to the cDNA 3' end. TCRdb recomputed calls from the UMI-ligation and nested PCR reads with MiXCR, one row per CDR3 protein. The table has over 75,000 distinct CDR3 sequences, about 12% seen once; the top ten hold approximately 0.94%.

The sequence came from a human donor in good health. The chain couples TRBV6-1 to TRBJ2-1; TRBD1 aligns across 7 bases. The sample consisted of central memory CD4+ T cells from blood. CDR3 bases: TGTGCCAGCAGTAGAACAGGGGAAAGAAATGAGCAGTTCTTC. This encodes CASSRTGERNEQFF.